Listed below are T cell receptor beta chains from one sample, sequenced in a study of shared clonotypes between healthy human individuals. Profiling relied on immunoSEQ multiplex PCR, and the TCRdb table lists in-frame clones only, not all of them. The sample records nearly 1 million clones, about three quarters being singletons. The sequencing sample was made of memory CD4+ T cells sorted from blood. These receptor sequences come from a man younger than 35 in good health. The CDR3 runs from the conserved cysteine through the conserved F or W. A D gene is named only where the DNA matches it firmly. Only some rows state a clone size, as once, few, many or a class for expanded clones.

d_call	j_call	v_call	clone_size	cdr3_aa	cdr3_nt
-	TRBJ2-3	TRBV6-5	-	CASSYMSGGPDTQYF	TGTGCCAGCAGTTACATGAGCGGCGGCCCTGATACGCAGTATTTT
-	TRBJ1-2	TRBV29-1	-	CSVTGFCRYTF	TGCAGCGTGACCGGGTTTTGTCGCTACACCTTC
-	TRBJ2-5	TRBV7-9	-	CASTRKPRETQYF	TGTGCCAGCACAAGGAAGCCTCGGGAGACCCAGTACTTC
-	TRBJ1-5	TRBV5-1	-	CASSLDSNQPQHF	TGCGCCAGCTCACTTGATAGCAATCAGCCCCAGCATTTT
TRBD1	TRBJ2-7	TRBV5-1	many	CASSFEGAYYEQYF	TGCGCCAGCAGCTTCGAGGGGGCATATTACGAGCAGTACTTC
TRBD1	TRBJ2-5	TRBV5-4	-	CASSGKGQGQETQYF	TGTGCCAGCAGCGGAAAAGGACAGGGCCAAGAGACCCAGTACTTC
-	TRBJ2-3	TRBV7-3	-	CASSLSYQDTQYF	TGTGCCAGCAGCTTATCTTACCAAGATACGCAGTATTTT
TRBD1	TRBJ2-3	TRBV5-4	once	CASSPGQGFTDTQYF	TGTGCCAGCAGCCCTGGACAGGGATTCACAGATACGCAGTATTTT
-	TRBJ2-5	TRBV19	-	CASSIQAVPETQYF	TGTGCCAGTAGTATACAGGCTGTCCCAGAGACCCAGTACTTC
-	TRBJ1-4	TRBV18	-	CASSSTANEKLFF	TGTGCCAGCTCGTCAACGGCTAATGAAAAACTGTTTTTT
-	TRBJ1-1	TRBV5-6	-	CASSLRGPSTEAFF	TGTGCCAGCAGCTTGCGGGGGCCGAGTACTGAAGCTTTCTTT
-	TRBJ2-7	TRBV2	-	CASSWTAYEQYF	TGTGCCAGCAGTTGGACAGCCTACGAGCAGTACTTC
-	TRBJ1-2	TRBV19	-	CASRPRQNYGYTF	TGTGCCAGTAGACCACGACAGAACTATGGCTACACCTTC
-	TRBJ1-2	TRBV21-1	few	CASSTIGRNYGYTF	TGTGCCAGCAGCACCATAGGACGGAACTATGGCTACACCTTC
TRBD2	TRBJ2-3	TRBV30	-	CAWSSSGGGGTDTQYF	TGTGCCTGGAGCTCAAGCGGGGGTGGGGGAACAGATACGCAGTATTTT
-	TRBJ2-7	TRBV7-8	-	CASSSRVREQYF	TGTGCCAGCAGCTCCCGGGTCCGCGAGCAGTACTTC
-	TRBJ2-2	TRBV5-4	-	CASSADIPGNTGELFF	TGTGCCAGCAGCGCCGACATCCCCGGGAACACCGGGGAGCTGTTTTTT
-	TRBJ2-1	TRBV2	-	CASGRGLGGGGEQFF	TGTGCCAGCGGGCGCGGACTAGGGGGAGGAGGTGAGCAGTTCTTC
-	TRBJ1-5	TRBV19	-	CASSPRGIGSSNQPQHF	TGTGCCAGTAGTCCCCGCGGGATAGGGTCCAGCAATCAGCCCCAGCATTTT
-	TRBJ1-2	TRBV5-1	-	CASSLAGRNYGYTF	TGCGCCAGCAGCTTGGCGGGGAGGAACTATGGCTACACCTTC
TRBD1	TRBJ2-5	TRBV5-4	-	CASSFRTGQETQYF	TGTGCCAGCAGCTTCAGGACAGGCCAGGAGACCCAGTACTTC
TRBD1	TRBJ1-6	TRBV6-5	-	CASSSRDSYNSPLHF	TGTGCCAGCAGTTCCCGGGACAGCTATAATTCACCCCTCCACTTT
-	TRBJ1-5	TRBV2	-	CASSGISPNQPQHF	TGTGCCAGCAGTGGGATTTCGCCTAATCAGCCCCAGCATTTT
-	TRBJ2-3	TRBV27	-	CASSLSGGGSTDTQYF	TGTGCCAGCAGTTTATCGGGAGGGGGGAGCACAGATACGCAGTATTTT
TRBD2	TRBJ2-7	TRBV10-3	-	CAISDGTSGRYPYEQYF	TGTGCCATCAGTGATGGGACTAGCGGGAGGTACCCCTACGAGCAGTACTTC
-	TRBJ2-2	TRBV7-9	-	CASSLAGVLSTGELFF	TGTGCCAGCAGCTTAGCGGGAGTCTTAAGCACCGGGGAGCTGTTTTTT
-	TRBJ1-2	TRBV5-1	-	CASSLESSWDYGYTF	TGCGCCAGCAGCTTGGAGAGCAGTTGGGACTATGGCTACACCTTC
-	TRBJ1-2	TRBV5-1	-	CASSSGLKDGYTF	TGCGCCAGCAGCTCGGGACTTAAGGATGGCTACACCTTC
-	TRBJ1-4	TRBV15	-	CATSPRTVNEKLFF	TGTGCCACCAGCCCTAGGACAGTTAATGAAAAACTGTTTTTT
-	TRBJ1-4	TRBV5-1	-	CASRRIGSNEKLFF	TGCGCCAGCAGGAGAATAGGTTCAAATGAAAAACTGTTTTTT
-	TRBJ1-4	TRBV14	-	CASSQGGRGRREKLFF	TGTGCCAGCAGCCAAGGTGGACGGGGGCGTAGGGAAAAACTGTTTTTT
-	TRBJ2-3	TRBV10-3	-	CAISELDTDTQYF	TGTGCCATCAGTGAGCTGGACACAGATACGCAGTATTTT
-	TRBJ2-5	TRBV18	-	CASSPGQEETQYF	TGTGCCAGCTCACCAGGGCAGGAAGAGACCCAGTACTTC
TRBD2	TRBJ2-3	TRBV18	-	CASSPAGEGVDTQYF	TGTGCCAGCTCACCCGCGGGGGAGGGAGTCGATACGCAGTATTTT
-	TRBJ1-5	TRBV6-6	many	CASSARQKNQPQHF	TGTGCCAGCAGTGCCCGACAGAAAAATCAGCCCCAGCATTTT
TRBD1	TRBJ1-2	TRBV2	-	CASSEWDRGTYGYTF	TGTGCCAGCAGTGAATGGGACAGGGGAACGTATGGCTACACCTTC
-	TRBJ2-5	TRBV18	-	CASSPVLGPETQYF	TGTGCCAGCTCACCCGTGCTGGGTCCGGAGACCCAGTACTTC
-	TRBJ2-6	TRBV7-2	-	CASSSTASGANVLTF	TGTGCCAGCAGCTCTACAGCCTCTGGGGCCAACGTCCTGACTTTC
-	TRBJ2-7	TRBV19	-	CASTPRASSPNRAYEQYF	TGTGCCAGTACCCCCCGCGCTAGCTCCCCCAATAGGGCCTACGAGCAGTACTTC
-	TRBJ2-3	TRBV6-6	-	CASSYSGRDTQYF	TGTGCCAGCAGTTACTCGGGGCGAGATACGCAGTATTTT
-	TRBJ1-1	TRBV5-6	-	CASSKGLGDTEAFF	TGTGCCAGCAGCAAGGGCCTTGGGGACACTGAAGCTTTCTTT
-	TRBJ2-7	TRBV28	-	CASSFEPLRAEQYF	TGTGCCAGCAGTTTCGAGCCCCTACGGGCCGAGCAGTACTTC
-	TRBJ2-5	TRBV5-4	few	CASSSGLEETQYF	TGTGCCAGCAGTTCTGGACTGGAGGAGACCCAGTACTTC
TRBD2	TRBJ2-3	TRBV6-6	-	CASAGTSGTDTQYF	TGTGCCAGCGCGGGGACTAGCGGCACAGATACGCAGTATTTT
-	TRBJ2-2	TRBV11-2	-	CASSLEGARTGELFF	TGTGCCAGCAGCTTAGAAGGGGCTCGCACCGGGGAGCTGTTTTTT
TRBD2	TRBJ2-3	TRBV5-1	-	CASSTSSLAGGTDTQYF	TGCGCCAGCAGCACCTCCTCACTAGCGGGGGGCACAGATACGCAGTATTTT
-	TRBJ2-7	TRBV7-8	-	CASSLTDYEQYF	TGTGCCAGCAGCTTAACTGACTACGAGCAGTACTTC
-	TRBJ1-3	TRBV5-1	-	CASSPLVGSGNTIYF	TGCGCCAGCAGCCCGCTAGTGGGGTCTGGAAACACCATATATTTT
-	TRBJ1-6	TRBV19	-	CASRMSRIYNSPLHF	TGTGCCAGTAGGATGTCTCGGATCTATAATTCACCCCTCCACTTT
-	TRBJ2-1	TRBV4-3	-	CASSQDPYAYNEQFF	TGCGCCAGCAGCCAAGATCCGTATGCCTACAATGAGCAGTTCTTC
-	TRBJ1-5	TRBV30	-	CAWSMGGPGDQPQHF	TGTGCCTGGAGCATGGGGGGCCCCGGGGATCAGCCCCAGCATTTT
-	TRBJ1-5	TRBV18	-	CASSPGAQQPQHF	TGTGCCAGCTCACCAGGGGCGCAACAGCCCCAGCATTTT
TRBD2	TRBJ2-7	TRBV4-1	few	CASSQEGRGLAAGEQYF	TGCGCCAGCAGCCAAGAAGGTAGGGGACTAGCGGCTGGGGAGCAGTACTTC
-	TRBJ1-5	TRBV15	-	CATSPEGAADQPQHF	TGTGCCACCAGCCCGGAAGGGGCCGCGGATCAGCCCCAGCATTTT
-	TRBJ1-1	TRBV29-1	-	CSAVWGGDTEAFF	TGCAGCGCCGTTTGGGGGGGAGACACTGAAGCTTTCTTT
-	TRBJ2-7	TRBV2	-	CASSEWWSSYEQYF	TGTGCCAGCAGTGAATGGTGGAGCTCCTACGAGCAGTACTTC